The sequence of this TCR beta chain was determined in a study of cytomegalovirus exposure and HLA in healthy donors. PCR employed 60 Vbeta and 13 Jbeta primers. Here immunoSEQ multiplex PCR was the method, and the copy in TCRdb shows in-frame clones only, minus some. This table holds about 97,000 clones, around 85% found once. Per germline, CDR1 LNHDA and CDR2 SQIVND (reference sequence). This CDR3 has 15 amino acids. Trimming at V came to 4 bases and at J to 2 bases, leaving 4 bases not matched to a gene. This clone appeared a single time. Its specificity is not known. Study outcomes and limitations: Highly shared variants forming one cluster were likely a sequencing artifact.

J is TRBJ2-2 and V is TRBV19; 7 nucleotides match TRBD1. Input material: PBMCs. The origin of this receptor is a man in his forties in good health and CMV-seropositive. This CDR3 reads CASSTGQANTGELFF. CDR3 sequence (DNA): TGTGCCAGTAGTACCGGACAGGCTAACACCGGGGAGCTGTTTTTT.